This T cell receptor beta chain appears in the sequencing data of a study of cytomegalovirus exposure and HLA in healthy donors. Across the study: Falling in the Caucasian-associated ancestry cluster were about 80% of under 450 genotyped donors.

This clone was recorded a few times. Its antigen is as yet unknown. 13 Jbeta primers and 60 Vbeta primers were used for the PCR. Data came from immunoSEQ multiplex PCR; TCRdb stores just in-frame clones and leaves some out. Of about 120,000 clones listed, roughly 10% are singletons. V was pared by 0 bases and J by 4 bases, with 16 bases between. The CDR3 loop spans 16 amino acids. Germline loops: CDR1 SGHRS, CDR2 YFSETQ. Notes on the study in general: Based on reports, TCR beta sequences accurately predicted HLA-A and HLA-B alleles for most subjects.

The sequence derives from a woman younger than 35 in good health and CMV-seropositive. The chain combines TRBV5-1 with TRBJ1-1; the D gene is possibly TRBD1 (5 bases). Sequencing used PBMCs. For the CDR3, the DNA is TGCGCCAGCAGCTTGGCCCAGTCCGGGGGGTTCACTGAAGCTTTCTTT. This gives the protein CASSLAQSGGFTEAFF.